The T cell receptor (beta chain) under discussion was sequenced for a study of human T cells and chemical hapten exposure. Looking at the study overall: Skin on the upper inner arm, roughly 2 cm by roughly 2 cm in size, was sensitized with 2% DPC.

The study used a library that attached unique molecular identifiers to individual cDNA molecules. Authors' analysis steps: Across samples, TCR counts had a median of roughly 100,000 and ranged from 23,224 to 690,600. Each CDR3 protein gets one entry after TCRdb re-called the RACE reads with MiXCR. The V and J calls, along with clone size, are taken from TCRdb and not from the paper's own processing. This sample carries about 34,000 distinct CDR3 sequences, about 9.4% of them seen once, and the ten largest clones take roughly a quarter. Regarding time point: pre-sensitization, week 0. The treatment denotes: therapeutic diphenylcyclopropenone sensitization with weekly scalp DPC. The study extracted total RNA from unfractionated whole blood. The CDR3 totals 16 residues. Germline CDR1 and CDR2: MGHRA and YSYEKL. V was pared by 5 bases and J by 3 bases, with 5 bases of the junction left unmatched.

The receptor was derived from a man aged 45 to 65 with alopecia areata. Some clones in this sample may be carry-over from other donors' samples. The source was whole blood, collected in connection with sensitization to the hapten diphenylcyclopropenone (DPC). The chain uses TRBV4-1 and TRBJ2-2; 11 bases match TRBD1. This CDR3 is CASSFRDRGYTGELFF. For the CDR3, the DNA is TGCGCCAGCAGCTTCCGGGACAGGGGGTACACCGGGGAGCTGTTTTTT.